Below, one T cell receptor (beta chain) is given with its context. There is no known antigen for this receptor. No much larger clonotype is one base removed from it; base qualities were not supplied. For survey sequencing, tumor libraries mostly used roughly 5 ug of input genomic DNA, with two replicates for each sample. Following the manufacturer's instructions, the team built TCRbeta libraries using the immunoSEQ hsTCRbeta kit. Sequencing of the completed libraries took place using an Illumina NovaSeq 6000 S4 flow cell after they had been pooled to roughly 2.9 nM. On the study's bioinformatics: The immunoSEQ Analyzer was used for raw data preprocessing and quality control. The analysis was restricted to productive rearrangements, with each unique CDR3 amino acid sequence defining a clonotype. Using the R package tcR, the researchers computed the Gini-Simpson index as their estimate of repertoire clonality. Gini indices were compared with Student's t test, and associations with tumor size change were assessed by Pearson correlation. TCRdb re-hosts the immuneACCESS table, in-frame sequences only. Its copies lack some clones; in the studies checked, an unresolved V gene accounts for under half of them, and the cause for the rest is not known. V and J calls and clone size are given by that table; D and trimming were obtained from the DNA. The sample table records roughly 1,400 clones; just under 60% of these occur just once. Roughly a sixth of the sample is held by the ten biggest clonotypes.

V is pruned by 5 bases and J by 5 bases, leaving 6 bases of the junction without a gene match. CDR1 and CDR2, per the germline V gene, are MDHEN and SYDVKM. From the cysteine through the phenylalanine, the CDR3 covers 14 amino acids. This entry keeps only the CDR3 DNA: 42 bases, framed from base 1. This specimen belongs to a study of neoadjuvant anti-PD-1 for oral cavity cancer (dated by TCRdb to the early 2020s). Turning to the overall study: Three to four biweekly doses of nivolumab at 3 mg/kg were mostly administered to patients before curative-intent surgical resection. A fourth nivolumab dose was given around day 43 to patients without progression, and definitive surgical resection was performed in those patients on days 50-56. Under RECIST 1.1, a patient counted as a responder if showing complete response, partial response or stable disease, and as a non-responder if showing progression. A roughly 32% response rate was observed in the parent correlative cohort, in which about a dozen patients were included. Overall study outcomes, separate from this receptor: Larger post-treatment sizes of preexisting intratumoral clones correlated with greater tumor shrinkage, suggesting expansion of preexisting clones contributed to response. TCR analyses included only three patients per response group, and the authors called for larger cohorts for validation. A higher pretreatment blood Treg/Th17 ratio correlated with both higher pretreatment blood TCRbeta clonality and lower post-treatment tumor TCRbeta clonality.

This sample's time point label indicates: after neoadjuvant nivolumab, at surgical resection. Patients had been newly diagnosed with stage II-IVA oral cavity squamous cell carcinoma, and no prior systemic or radiation treatment had been given to the patients. The cohort consisted of patients with HPV-negative, locally advanced oral cavity squamous cell carcinoma. The samples were drawn from a longitudinal correlative study tied to a single-arm phase II trial testing neoadjuvant nivolumab in oral cavity squamous cell carcinoma. Subject-matched pre- and post-treatment PBMCs and tumors from three responders and three non-responders underwent genomic DNA-based TCRbeta sequencing. For tumor tissue, genomic DNA extraction relied on the Maxwell RSC DNA from Tissue kit.

This receptor was obtained from a person aged 35-79 years with oral cavity squamous cell carcinoma. This sequence uses TRBV28 and TRBJ2-5, with 9 central nucleotides matching TRBD1. Sequencing used tumor tissue, obtained after nivolumab (anti-PD-1) treatment. CDR3 sequence: CASSLGTGWETQYF. The nucleotides read TGTGCCAGCAGTCTAGGGACAGGGTGGGAGACCCAGTACTTC.